The present T cell receptor beta chain was sequenced within a study of CD8 T cells in Susac syndrome. An amount of RNA that ranged from roughly 0.5 to 1 ug was reverse transcribed with random hexamers. Across 54 Vbeta and 13 Jbeta, TCR beta CDR3 was amplified with immunoSEQ multiplex PCR. MiXCR was run by TCRdb on the immunoSEQ multiplex PCR reads, yielding one entry per CDR3 protein. This table has approximately 57,000 distinct CDR3 sequences, approximately 95% appearing once. Trimming cost V 6 bases and J 6 bases; bases outside gene matches: 4. The CDR3 consists of 12 residues. The germline V gene has CDR1 SQVTM and CDR2 ANQGSEA. A remark on this clonotype: Its antigen remains unidentified.

FACS enriched CD8+ TEMRA cells, while bulk CD8+ and CD4+ were negatively isolated. Study-wide results and caveats: Across the total CD8+ repertoires, some 16 Susac-specific public clones were found. The CD8+ TEMRA repertoires yielded roughly 5 such clones.

The chain carries TRBV29-1 and TRBJ2-7; 11 nucleotides agree with TRBD1. The sequenced material came from CD8+ T cells from PBMCs. The clonotype comes from a human donor with Susac syndrome. CDR3 sequence (DNA): TGCAGCGTCTACGGGACAGGGGGCGAGCAGTACTTC. This encodes CSVYGTGGEQYF.